The entry below gives a single T cell receptor beta chain sequence along with its context. What this receptor recognizes is not known. No much larger clonotype is one base removed from it; base qualities were not supplied. This specimen comes from a study of T cell repertoires in cytomegalovirus infection (dated by TCRdb to the late 2010s). Some background on the complete study: The peptide stimulations were aimed at well-studied HLA-B-restricted epitopes as well as recently identified HLA-C-restricted CMV epitopes, whose presentation resists viral immunomodulation. Donor HLA type was relevant to the analysis, because carriage of CMV infection together with the matching HLA type was indicated by public TCR beta signatures.

This specimen's treatment or condition label, per the study, means: in vitro stimulation with specific CMV peptide epitopes to enrich CMV-specific T cells. The reads were generated on an Illumina HiSeq 1500. In-frame beta chains were kept once TCRdb had trimmed the public reads at Q25 with fastp and called clones with MiXCR. Duplicate CDR3 protein sequences are folded into a single record with the most common DNA and genes. The table for this sample lists 110,000 to 150,000 distinct CDR3 sequences; 32% of them were counted only once. About 52% of the sample comes from the top ten. V loses 6 bases of germline sequence and J loses 8 bases, and the interval between the two ends is 17 bases. Via the germline V gene, CDR1 is MNHEY and CDR2 SVGAGI. CDR3 length: 14 amino acids, cysteine to phenylalanine. The read is trimmed to its CDR3 DNA, 42 bases read in frame from base 1. On the study overall, not on this receptor specifically: Cumulative frequency of public TCR beta family members discriminated carriers of CMV infection plus the relevant HLA type in this cohort and an independent 352-donor cohort. In the ex vivo response, HLA-C-restricted CMV-specific TCR beta clonotypes were dominant, and in two of eight donors the single most frequent clonotype came from this HLA-C-restricted group.

The origin of this receptor is a human donor in good health (CMV status not recorded). Some clones in this sample may be carry-over from other donors' samples. The source material was CD8+ T cells from cultured PBMCs, sampled from culture after CMV antigen stimulation. The rearrangement combines TRBV6-5 with TRBJ2-1; matching of 6 bases hints at TRBD1 as the D gene. The CDR3 is CASRFTSGVHEQFF. The sequenced DNA is TGTGCCAGCAGATTCACCTCAGGGGTCCATGAGCAGTTCTTC.